The T cell receptor beta chain under discussion was sequenced for a study of T cells in Graves' hyperthyroidism and ophthalmopathy. The study, taken as a whole, reports: Ophthalmopathy was distinguished from stable hyperthyroidism by 13 V-J signatures. Most thyroid clonotypes that were expanded above 0.001 also turned up in blood.

No progression to ophthalmopathy during 18 months of follow-up defined stable disease. The source material, RNA transcripts, was used to amplify TCR beta CDR3 regions. HTBI primers were the set used in a first-round RT-PCR of the TCR CDR3. TCRdb re-called the multiplex PCR reads with MiXCR, one entry per CDR3 protein. The sample gives roughly 510,000 distinct CDR3 sequences, about a fifth of which show up once; approximately 25% is in the top ten. Note on this clonotype: The antigen is not known. Given a much more abundant clone one base away, this may be a read error.

CDR3 length equals 12 residues. V gave up 7 bases and J gave up 0 bases, with 7 bases separating them. Germline lookup yields CDR1 MNHNS and CDR2 SASEGT. Source material: blood. The rearrangement links TRBV6-1 to TRBJ2-7; D is ambiguous. This receptor was identified in a man in his late teens or twenties with Graves' hyperthyroidism. The CDR3 here is CASMGNSYEQYF. The CDR3 coding sequence is TGTGCCAGCATGGGCAACTCCTACGAGCAGTACTTC.